What follows are 16 T cell receptor beta chains derived from one specimen sequenced in a study of T cells in Graves' hyperthyroidism and ophthalmopathy. Amplification targeted TCR beta CDR3 regions from RNA transcripts. A first-round RT-PCR of the TCR CDR3 used the HTBI primer set. TCRdb redid the calling of the multiplex PCR reads with MiXCR, one entry per CDR3 protein. The profile shows about 590,000 distinct CDR3 sequences, less than 20% of them singletons. Sequenced sample: blood. All receptors come from a woman aged 30 to 39 with Graves' hyperthyroidism.

This clonotype has more than one count but fewer than ten. CDR3 sequence: CASSSEPRYEQYF. For the CDR3, the DNA is TGTGCCAGTAGTAGTGAGCCCCGCTACGAGCAGTACTTC. The chain uses TRBV19 and TRBJ2-7; no firm D call. The CDR3 spans 13 residues. From germline, CDR1 is LNHDA and CDR2 SQIVND (reference sequence). V lost 4 bases, J lost 3 bases, and 10 bases lay in between.

This clonotype was observed a few times. The V gene is TRBV19, the J gene TRBJ2-7, with D possibly matching TRBD2 (5 bases). Germline V gene data show CDR1 as LNHDA and CDR2 as SQIVND (reference sequence). The CDR3 is 16 amino acids. Trimming left V 5 bases short and J 3 bases short, with 20 bases between. CDR3 in DNA: TGTGCCAGTAGTCAGAAAGACGGGGTATTTATCTACGAGCAGTACTTC. Encoded protein: CASSQKDGVFIYEQYF.

V usage is TRBV20-1 and J usage is TRBJ2-1; D is tentatively TRBD1 or TRBD2 (11 bases each). There are 17 residues in the CDR3. Germline V lookup: CDR1 DFQATT, CDR2 SNEGSKA (reference sequence). V dropped 4 bases and J dropped 4 bases, with 23 bases sitting between them. CDR3 residues: CSAKDRGRLAGYNEQFF. In DNA form, the CDR3 reads TGCAGTGCTAAGGACAGGGGGCGACTAGCGGGATACAATGAGCAGTTCTTC.

This clonotype showed up many times. V is TRBV15 and J is TRBJ2-7, with D possibly matching TRBD2 (5 bases). The CDR3 spans 15 residues. Germline V gene data show CDR1 as LNHNV and CDR2 as YYDKDF (reference sequence). Deletions cut 0 bases from V and 0 bases from J, with 9 bases between. The CDR3 sequence: CATSRDTGYSYEQYF. The CDR3 region has the DNA TGTGCCACCAGCAGAGATACGGGGTACTCCTACGAGCAGTACTTC.

In this sample, this clonotype turned up once. This may be a read error, as it is one base from a much larger clone. The chain links TRBV5-1 to TRBJ2-1; unclear D gene. The J call may be mistaken, given a closer DNA end match to TRBJ2-7. In germline, CDR1 is SGHRS, CDR2 YFSETQ. CDR3 length equals 14 residues. The CDR3 DNA is TGCGCCAGCAGCTTGGCTCAATCCTACAATGAGCAGTACTTC. As protein: CASSLAQSYNEQYF.

This clonotype was seen many times. This sequence joins TRBV12-3 or TRBV12-4 and TRBJ2-7; no definite D call. CDR3 length equals 13 residues. V gave up 4 bases and J gave up 5 bases, with 12 bases separating them. The CDR3 DNA follows: TGTGCCAGCAGTTCCCAGATGGTTGACGAGCAGTACTTC. It translates to CASSSQMVDEQYF.

This clonotype was seen a handful of times. The chain links TRBV15 to TRBJ2-7, with 8 nucleotides matching TRBD2. The CDR3 covers 15 residues. In germline, CDR1 is LNHNV, CDR2 YYDKDF (reference sequence). V dropped 5 bases and J dropped 0; count of bases not matched to a gene: 6. CDR3 nucleotide sequence: TGTGCCACCAGCCGGGGGGGTCTCAGCTCCTACGAGCAGTACTTC. Amino acids: CATSRGGLSSYEQYF.

The table lists this clonotype with a few counts. This rearrangement joins TRBV20-1 to TRBJ2-1; 15 bases fit TRBD2. The CDR3 length is 18 residues. From germline, CDR1 is DFQATT and CDR2 SNEGSKA (reference sequence). The J segment lost 7 bases and the V segment lost 0 bases, leaving 10 bases of the junction unmatched. In DNA form, the CDR3 reads TGCAGTGCTAGAGACCCCGGGTGGACTAGCGGGAGGGGGAATGAGCAGTTCTTC. Translation: CSARDPGWTSGRGNEQFF.

This clonotype was seen many times. This chain connects TRBV5-1 to TRBJ2-1; D not certain. Trimming took off 5 bases at V and 9 bases at J, with 9 bases between the two ends. CDR3 size: 11 residues. Per the germline V gene, CDR1 is SGHRS and CDR2 is YFSETQ. CDR3 in amino acids: CASSINAEQFF. CDR3 bases: TGCGCCAGCAGTATTAATGCTGAGCAGTTCTTC.

The chain carries TRBV15 and TRBJ2-1; D not resolved. V was clipped by 1 base and J by 3 bases, with 16 bases between them. CDR3 length: 17 amino acids. Per germline, CDR1 LNHNV and CDR2 YYDKDF (reference sequence). In DNA, the CDR3 is TGTGCCACCAGCAGAGCCTCCCTGGCTCTTCTCTACAATGAGCAGTTCTTC. It specifies CATSRASLALLYNEQFF. The whole variable domain, filled in from reference TRBV15 and TRBJ2-1, reads DAMVIQNPRYQVTQFGKPVTLSCSQTLNHNVMYWYQQKSSQAPKLLFHYYDKDFNNEADTPDNFQSRRPNTSFCFLDIRSPGLGDTAMYLCATSRASLALLYNEQFFGPGTRLTVL.

This clonotype was seen a handful of times. The V and J genes are TRBV4-1 and TRBJ2-2; D is undetermined. Trimming stripped 1 base from V and 0 bases from J, with 9 bases between. Per the germline V gene, CDR1 is MGHRA and CDR2 is YSYEKL. The CDR3 spans 16 residues. The CDR3 spells CASSQVPGPNTGELFF. The DNA of the CDR3 is TGCGCCAGCAGCCAAGTCCCCGGGCCGAACACCGGGGAGCTGTTTTTT.

This clonotype was observed a handful of times. The chain couples TRBV7-6 to TRBJ2-6, with a possible D match to TRBD2 (6 bases). Trimming removed 4 bases at V and 0 bases at J, with 22 bases between. CDR3 length: 20 residues. Germline CDR1 is SGHVS and CDR2 is FNYEAQ. This CDR3 is CASSSLLSGEIGSGANVLTF. CDR3 nucleotides: TGTGCCAGCAGCTCCCTCTTGTCGGGGGAGATTGGCTCTGGGGCCAACGTCCTGACTTTC.

V gene TRBV10-1 combines with J gene TRBJ2-4; 8 bases match TRBD1. This CDR3 contains 15 residues. CDR1 is WNHNN, CDR2 SYGVQD, per germline (reference sequence). Trimming at V came to 3 bases and at J to 6 bases, leaving 7 bases not matched to a gene. This chain's CDR3 is CASSDETGVANIQYF. The CDR3 region has the DNA TGCGCCAGCAGTGACGAGACAGGGGTGGCAAACATTCAGTACTTC.

This clonotype was seen ten or more times. The chain joins TRBV20-1 to TRBJ2-1; 7 bases fit TRBD2. CDR1 and CDR2 (germline): DFQATT, SNEGSKA (reference sequence). Losses at the gene ends were 6 bases for V and 7 bases for J; bases not matched to a gene: 6. The CDR3 loop spans 12 amino acids. CDR3 protein: CSASGTTNEQFF. DNA for the CDR3: TGCAGTGCGTCCGGGACTACTAATGAGCAGTTCTTC.

The table lists this clonotype with many counts. The J gene is TRBJ2-7, the V gene TRBV28; 7 bases agree with TRBD2. V shed 7 bases and J 6 bases; nucleotides not matched to a gene: 6. The CDR3 length is 12 residues. Germline CDR1 reads MDHEN; CDR2 reads SYDVKM. CDR3 loop: CASNGRAREQYF. For the CDR3, the DNA is TGTGCCAGCAATGGGAGGGCCCGCGAGCAGTACTTC.

This clonotype appeared a few times. The chain has TRBV5-1 and TRBJ2-2, with D perhaps matching TRBD1 (6 bases). The V and J ends lost 5 bases and 3 bases respectively, with 14 bases between them. In germline, CDR1 is SGHRS, CDR2 YFSETQ. CDR3 size: 15 residues. The CDR3 nucleotides are TGCGCCAGCAGGCCGGAGACAGGAGACACCGGGGAGCTGTTTTTT. It encodes CASRPETGDTGELFF. Combining the CDR3 with reference TRBV5-1 and TRBJ2-2 gives the whole variable domain KAGVTQTPRYLIKTRGQQVTLSCSPISGHRSVSWYQQTPGQGLQFLFEYFSETQRNKGNFPGRFSGRQFSNSRSEMNVSTLELGDSALYLCASRPETGDTGELFFGEGSRLTVL.